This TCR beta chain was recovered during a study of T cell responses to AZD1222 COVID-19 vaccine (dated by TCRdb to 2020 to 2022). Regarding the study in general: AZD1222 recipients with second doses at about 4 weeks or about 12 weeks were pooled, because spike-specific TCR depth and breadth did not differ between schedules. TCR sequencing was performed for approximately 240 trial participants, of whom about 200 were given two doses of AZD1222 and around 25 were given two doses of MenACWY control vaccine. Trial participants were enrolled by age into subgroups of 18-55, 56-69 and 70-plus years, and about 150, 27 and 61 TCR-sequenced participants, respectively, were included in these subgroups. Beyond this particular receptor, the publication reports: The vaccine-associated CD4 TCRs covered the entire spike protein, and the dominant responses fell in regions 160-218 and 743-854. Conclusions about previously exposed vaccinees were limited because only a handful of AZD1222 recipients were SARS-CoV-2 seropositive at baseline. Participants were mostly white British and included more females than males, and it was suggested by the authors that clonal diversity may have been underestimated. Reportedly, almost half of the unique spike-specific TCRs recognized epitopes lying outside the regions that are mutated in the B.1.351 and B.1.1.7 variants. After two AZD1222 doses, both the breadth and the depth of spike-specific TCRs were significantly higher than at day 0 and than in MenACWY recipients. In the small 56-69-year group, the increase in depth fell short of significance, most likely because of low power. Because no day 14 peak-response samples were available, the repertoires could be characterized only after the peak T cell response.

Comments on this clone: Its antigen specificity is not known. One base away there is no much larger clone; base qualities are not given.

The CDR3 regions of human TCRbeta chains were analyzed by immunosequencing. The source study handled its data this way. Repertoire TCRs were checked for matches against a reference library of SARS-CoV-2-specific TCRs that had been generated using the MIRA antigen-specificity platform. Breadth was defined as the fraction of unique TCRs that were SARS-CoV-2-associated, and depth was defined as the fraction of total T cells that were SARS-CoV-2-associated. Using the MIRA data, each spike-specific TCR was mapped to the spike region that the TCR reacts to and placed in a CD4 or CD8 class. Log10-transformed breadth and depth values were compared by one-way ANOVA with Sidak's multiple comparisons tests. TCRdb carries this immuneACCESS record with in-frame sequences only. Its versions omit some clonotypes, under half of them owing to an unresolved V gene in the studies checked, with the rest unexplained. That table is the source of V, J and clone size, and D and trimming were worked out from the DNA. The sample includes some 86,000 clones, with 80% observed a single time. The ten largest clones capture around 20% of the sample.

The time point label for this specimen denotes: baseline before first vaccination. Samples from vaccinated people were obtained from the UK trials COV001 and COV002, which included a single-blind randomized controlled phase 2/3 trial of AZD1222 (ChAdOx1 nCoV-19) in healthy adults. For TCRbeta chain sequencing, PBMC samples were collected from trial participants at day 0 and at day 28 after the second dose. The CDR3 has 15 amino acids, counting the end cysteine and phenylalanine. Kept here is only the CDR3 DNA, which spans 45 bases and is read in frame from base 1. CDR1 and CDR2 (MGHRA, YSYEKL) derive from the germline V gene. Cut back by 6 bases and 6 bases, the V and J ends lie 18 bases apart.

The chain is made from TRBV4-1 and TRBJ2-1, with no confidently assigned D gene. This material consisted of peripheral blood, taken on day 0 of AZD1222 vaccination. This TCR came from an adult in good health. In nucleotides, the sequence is TGCGCCAGCAGACCGGATCCCGAAAGTCCCAATGAGCAGTTCTTC. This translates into CASRPDPESPNEQFF.